The sequence of this TCR beta chain was determined in a study of blood T cell repertoires in COVID-19. Study-wide background: Acute-phase and convalescent COVID-19 samples originated in the United States, Italy and Spain.

In the authors' workflow: Researchers report that nucleated cell counts were estimated from reference gene primer amplification. Generated by immunoSEQ multiplex PCR, the TCRdb table keeps only in-frame clones and is missing some. The DNA gave D and trimming, while V, J and clone size come from that table. This sample has fewer than 350,000 clones, with around 85% found just once. Participants spanned ages about 18 to 100 years and resided in 20 to 30 US areas. Germline V gene lookup returns CDR1 SGHVS and CDR2 FQNEAQ. V was cut by 2 bases and J by 3 bases, with 20 bases left in between. This CDR3 is 18 amino acids long.

Sample: PBMCs or T cells enriched from blood (not recorded which). The clonotype comes from a woman aged 50 to 60 who had recovered from COVID-19. The V and J genes are TRBV7-8 and TRBJ1-5; maybe TRBD1 (6 bases). CDR3 amino acids: CASSLFESVGHNNQPQHF. As DNA, the CDR3 is TGTGCCAGCAGCTTATTCGAGTCGGTGGGACATAACAATCAGCCCCAGCATTTT.